These 11 T cell receptor beta chains were all obtained from the same sample, sequenced in a study of cytomegalovirus exposure and HLA in healthy donors (dated by TCRdb to 2015 to 2018). Libraries were prepared through the immunoSEQ multiplex PCR assay. The multiplex PCR relied on a mix of 60 forward primers for TCR Vbeta segments and 13 reverse primers for TCR Jbeta segments. TCRdb holds this immuneACCESS table with in-frame rearrangements only. Some clones are missing; in checked studies, unresolved V genes explain under half, and the rest has no known cause. The sample table holds more than 100,000 clones, of which approximately 72% were seen once. 1.5% of the sample is held by the ten biggest clonotypes. Sequenced input: PBMCs. The receptor source for this set is a man aged 18 to 30 in good health and CMV-seronegative.

The rearrangement links TRBV18 to TRBJ2-4; TRBD2 is a possible D gene (6 bases). Germline V lookup: CDR1 KGHSH, CDR2 LQKENI. The length of the CDR3 is 17 residues. V was clipped by 1 base and J by 2 bases, with 15 bases between them. The CDR3 loop reads CASSPLGGALTKNIQYF. As DNA, the CDR3 is TGTGCCAGCTCACCACTGGGGGGTGCCTTAACCAAAAACATTCAGTACTTC.

This clone was observed a single time. One end of the junction does not line up with germline, which may come from a read error. The chain uses TRBV6-5 and TRBJ2-7; 7 bases map to TRBD1. Germline CDR1 MNHEY, CDR2 SVGAGI. CDR3 size: 13 residues. The CDR3 here is CASSQGQHYGQYF. DNA for the CDR3: TGTGCCAGCAGTCAGGGACAGCACTACGGGCAGTACTTC.

Remarks on this clone: One end of the junction varies from germline; a read error may be responsible. The chain carries TRBV2 and TRBJ2-7; 7 bases align to TRBD1. The CDR3 is 12 amino acids. Looked up from germline, CDR1 is SNHLY and CDR2 is FYNNEI. In DNA form, the CDR3 reads TGTGCCAGCAGCGGGACAGCGTACGAGCAGTACTTT. This gives the protein CASSGTAYEQYF.

This sequence joins TRBV4-3 and TRBJ2-7, with a possible D match to TRBD1 (5 bases). Trimming pared 2 bases from V and 5 bases from J, leaving 16 bases between. CDR3 length: 15 amino acids. Germline V lookup: CDR1 LGHNA, CDR2 YSLEER. The CDR3 loop is CASSQTRGIQHEQYF. CDR3 in DNA: TGCGCCAGCAGCCAAACAAGGGGAATCCAGCACGAGCAGTACTTC.

This clone was seen more than once but under ten times. This chain links TRBV29-1 with TRBJ1-1; TRBD1 might be the D (6 bases). The CDR3 has 12 residues. V dropped 6 bases and J dropped 6 bases, with 14 bases sitting between them. Germline-derived CDR1 and CDR2 are SQVTM and ANQGSEA. The CDR3 DNA follows: TGCAGCGTGGGACAACCCGCCTCTGAAGCTTTCTTT. Its protein is CSVGQPASEAFF.

As for this clone: An end of the junction does not agree with germline; a read error may underlie this. The chain carries TRBV9 and TRBJ2-3; maybe TRBD2 (5 bases). This CDR3 region has 16 residues. The germline gives CDR1 SGDLS, CDR2 YYNGEE. In DNA form, the CDR3 reads TGTGCCGGCAGCAATCGGAGAGGGCAGACTACAGATACGCAGTATTTT. It yields the protein CAGSNRRGQTTDTQYF. Together with reference TRBV9 and TRBJ2-3, the CDR3 gives the full variable domain: DSGVTQTPKHLITATGQRVTLRCSPRSGDLSVYWYQQSLDQGLQFLIQYYNGEERAKGNILERFSAQQFPDLHSELNLSSLELGDSALYFCAGSNRRGQTTDTQYFGPGTRLTVL.

The genes are TRBV7-3 and TRBJ2-1; TRBD1 matches at 9 bases. CDR1 SGHTA and CDR2 FQGTGA come from the germline V gene. This CDR3 contains 15 residues. Trimming at V came to 3 bases and at J to 7 bases, leaving 7 bases not matched to a gene. The CDR3 sequence: CASSLSGTGRNEQFF. The CDR3 DNA follows: TGTGCCAGCAGCTTGAGTGGGACAGGGAGGAATGAGCAGTTCTTC.

This clone showed up just once. The V gene is TRBV10-1, the J gene TRBJ1-5; no definite D call. The CDR3 is made up of 10 amino acids. CDR1 WNHNN and CDR2 SYGVQD come from the germline V gene (reference sequence). V was cut by 6 bases and J by 8 bases, with 5 bases left in between. CDR3 loop: CASRREPQHF. The CDR3 coding sequence is TGCGCCAGCAGACGGGAGCCCCAGCATTTT.

This clone is a singleton in its sample. This chain links TRBV28 with TRBJ2-6; no definite D call. This CDR3 region has 17 residues. Germline CDR1 MDHEN, CDR2 SYDVKM. V lost 7 bases and J lost 2, with 18 bases in between. CDR3 nucleotide sequence: TGTGCCAGCACCAGTTTTTTCGTAACAGCTGGGGCCAACGTCCTGACTTTC. It yields the protein CASTSFFVTAGANVLTF.

The gene calls are TRBV5-4 and TRBJ2-1; 10 bases are shared with TRBD2. The germline V gene encodes CDR1 SGHNT and CDR2 YYREEE (reference sequence). The CDR3 spans 18 residues. V lost 0 bases and J lost 7; bases outside the gene matches: 13. DNA of the CDR3: TGTGCCAGCAGCTTGGGCTTAGCGAGCGGGGGGGTAGGGAATGAGCAGTTCTTC. This encodes CASSLGLASGGVGNEQFF.

The CDR3, as DNA: TGTGCCAGCAGTGGGCGACTAGCGGGGGGGACCCAAGAGACCCAGTACTTC. Translation: CASSGRLAGGTQETQYF. This chain joins TRBV6-1 and TRBJ2-5, with TRBD2 matching 14 bases. There are 17 residues in the CDR3. Germline V gene sequence: CDR1 MNHNS, CDR2 SASEGT. With 4 bases clipped from V and 1 base from J, the junction kept 5 bases outside the gene matches.